This T cell receptor beta chain was captured by sequencing in a study of blood T cell repertoires in COVID-19. Study in general: COVID-19 samples collected from the United States, Italy and Spain covered acute and convalescent phases. PBMCs, B-cell-depleted T cells, or T cells were the source of the cDNA or gDNA that made up the material.

In the original analysis: Reference gene primer amplification yielded estimated nucleated cell counts. Sequenced by immunoSEQ multiplex PCR; TCRdb stores in-frame clones only, minus some. V, J and clone size are taken as reported in that table, and D and trimming were inferred from the DNA itself. In the table there are 50,000 to 75,000 clones, 91% of which are singletons. The CDR3 runs to 15 residues. Trimming took 0 bases from V and 5 from J, leaving 15 bases between them. Germline V CDR1 and CDR2: SGDLS, YYNGEE. The TCR was taken from a human donor in a cohort sampled during active COVID-19. The chain carries TRBV9 and TRBJ2-7; D unclear. Sequencing was done on a sample of peripheral blood. The CDR3 here is CASSVGRLAMDEQYF. The CDR3 nucleotides are TGTGCCAGCAGCGTAGGTCGTCTGGCCATGGACGAGCAGTACTTC.